One sample yielded the 4 T cell receptor beta chains listed below, sequenced in a study of graft-versus-host responses after intestinal transplantation. Responders labeled with CFSE (approximately 200,000) were plated with approximately 200,000 irradiated, violet-dye-labeled stimulators. Assay used: immunoSEQ multiplex PCR; TCRdb lists only in-frame clones, some missing. The sample shows 8,000 to 9,500 clones, 31% of them seen only once. The sequencing here drew on alloreactive CD8+ T cells from a mixed lymphocyte reaction culture, taken before intestinal transplant. Subset of the sample: CFSE-low proliferating T cells sorted from approximately six-day pre-transplant mixed lymphocyte reaction (GvH or HvG direction). All receptors derive from a human patient who received an intestinal transplant.

The rearrangement joins TRBV6-5 to TRBJ2-1; 9 bases agree with TRBD1. Losses at the gene ends were 6 bases for V and 2 bases for J; bases not matched to a gene: 5. This CDR3 comprises 15 residues. Germline V gives CDR1 MNHEY, CDR2 SVGAGI. The CDR3: CASSRDRAAYNEQFF. The CDR3 nucleotides read TGTGCCAGCAGCAGGGACAGGGCCGCCTACAATGAGCAGTTCTTC.

The chain employs TRBV28 and TRBJ1-5, with 7 bases that match TRBD1. The J segment lost 6 bases and the V segment lost 5 bases, leaving 19 bases of the junction unmatched. The CDR3 runs 18 residues. Germline V gives CDR1 MDHEN, CDR2 SYDVKM. This CDR3 is CASSAPPIDRVRSQPQHF. In DNA form, the CDR3 reads TGTGCCAGCAGTGCACCCCCTATTGACAGGGTGCGCTCTCAGCCCCAGCATTTT.

The chain joins TRBV30 to TRBJ1-5, with D perhaps TRBD1 (5 bases). Per the germline V gene, CDR1 is GTSNPN and CDR2 is SVGIG (reference sequence). V was cut by 0 bases and J by 4 bases, with 13 bases left in between. The CDR3 covers 15 residues. The CDR3 DNA is TGTGCCTGGAGTGTACACGGACATCATAATCAGCCCCAGCATTTT. Translation gives CAWSVHGHHNQPQHF.

This rearrangement joins TRBV7-3 to TRBJ1-1; D unresolved. Trimming shortened V by 2 bases and J by 4 bases, and 8 bases separated the two germline ends. Germline CDR1 and CDR2: SGHTA and FQGTGA. The CDR3 contains 13 residues. CDR3 sequence: CASSLWAGTEAFF. The CDR3 DNA follows: TGTGCCAGCAGCTTATGGGCAGGCACTGAAGCTTTCTTT. The entire variable domain, with the rest obtained from reference TRBV7-3 and TRBJ1-1, is as follows: GAGVSQTPSNKVTEKGKYVELRCDPISGHTALYWYRQSLGQGPEFLIYFQGTGAADDSGLPNDRFFAVRPEGSVSTLKIQRTERGDSAVYLCASSLWAGTEAFFGQGTRLTVV.